Below, 27 T cell receptor beta chains from the same sample are listed, as sequenced in a study of identical twins. TCRdb redid the calling of the 5' RACE reads with MiXCR, one entry per CDR3 protein. The sample includes a few hundred thousand distinct CDR3 sequences, roughly 13% of them seen just once. The data were also submitted as part of a second study, on yellow fever vaccine responses in identical twins.

Sequencing used memory (CD45RO+) T cells sorted from blood. The receptors derive from a woman under 30 in good health.

This clonotype occurred a few times. CDR3 protein: CASSSQGRGYEQYF. In nucleotides, the CDR3 is TGTGCCAGTAGCTCACAGGGCCGGGGCTACGAGCAGTACTTC. V gene TRBV19 combines with J gene TRBJ2-7; D is perhaps TRBD1 (6 bases). V lost 6 bases, J lost 3 bases, and 15 bases lay in between. Germline lookup yields CDR1 LNHDA and CDR2 SQIVND (reference sequence). This CDR3 contains 14 residues.

A few counts support this clonotype. The chain links TRBV27 to TRBJ2-3, with TRBD2 as a possible D gene (7 bases). The CDR3 covers 15 residues. The V gene lost 2 bases and the J gene lost 6 bases, with 15 bases spanning the gap. Germline V CDR1 and CDR2: MNHEY, SMNVEV (reference sequence). The CDR3 DNA reads TGTGCCAGCAGTTTACGTGGGGGGGCCTCTGATACGCAGTATTTT. Amino acid sequence: CASSLRGGASDTQYF.

This clonotype was counted ten times or more. The chain joins TRBV12-3 or TRBV12-4 to TRBJ2-1, with D perhaps matching TRBD1 (6 bases). The CDR3 has 14 amino acids. V was shortened by 3 bases and J by 6 bases, with 12 bases between the two germline ends. In DNA, the CDR3 is TGTGCCAGCAGTTTTCGGCAGGGGAGCAATGAGCAGTTCTTC. This translates into CASSFRQGSNEQFF.

V and J are TRBV15 and TRBJ2-7; D could derive from TRBD1 or TRBD2 (5 bases each). V was pared by 3 bases and J by 5 bases, with 17 bases between. The CDR3 covers 15 residues. Germline V gene lookup returns CDR1 LNHNV and CDR2 YYDKDF (reference sequence). CDR3 in DNA: TGTGCCACCAGCAGGGGGAATGGGGACGCCGACGAGCAGTACTTC. Translating it yields CATSRGNGDADEQYF.

The rearrangement uses TRBV29-1 and TRBJ2-7; 13 bases match TRBD2. The CDR3 spans 16 residues. V lost 0 bases and J lost 7; bases outside the gene matches: 9. Germline-derived CDR1 and CDR2 are SQVTM and ANQGSEA. The CDR3 DNA is TGCAGCGTTGAAGATGAGACTAGCGGGGGGCCGGGAGAGCAGTACTTC. This encodes CSVEDETSGGPGEQYF.

This clonotype has ten or more counts. The CDR3: CASSLPGPGISYNEQFF. In DNA form, the CDR3 reads TGTGCCAGCAGCCTCCCGGGACCGGGGATTTCCTACAATGAGCAGTTCTTC. The rearrangement joins TRBV7-3 to TRBJ2-1; the D call may be TRBD1 or TRBD2 (5 bases each). Trimming took 5 bases from V and 1 from J, leaving 18 bases between them. This CDR3 is 17 amino acids long. CDR1 and CDR2 from the germline V gene are SGHTA and FQGTGA.

This clonotype was found many times. This chain uses TRBV20-1 with TRBJ1-1; no firm D call. CDR1 is DFQATT, CDR2 SNEGSKA, per germline (reference sequence). Trimming removed 0 bases at V and 1 base at J, with 3 bases between. This CDR3 contains 12 residues. The CDR3 nucleotides read TGCAGTGCTAGAGAAGGGAACACTGAAGCTTTCTTT. It encodes CSAREGNTEAFF.

The chain is built from TRBV10-3 and TRBJ2-7; 8 bases map to TRBD1. After removal of 7 bases from V and 5 bases from J, the junction contained 7 bases not matched to a gene. CDR1 and CDR2 from the germline V gene are ENHRY and SYGVKD. This CDR3 is 13 amino acids long. CDR3 DNA sequence: TGTGCCATCAACAAGGACAGGGTGGACGAGCAGTACTTC. Translation: CAINKDRVDEQYF.

The chain uses TRBV5-5 and TRBJ1-2, with 9 nucleotides matching TRBD1. Germline trimming cut 4 bases from V and 6 bases from J; bases unmatched to any gene: 10. Germline-derived CDR1 and CDR2 are SGHKS and YYEKEE (reference sequence). The CDR3 totals 15 residues. The CDR3 reads CASSPKPGTGNGYTF. CDR3 DNA sequence: TGTGCCAGCAGCCCAAAACCCGGGACAGGGAATGGCTACACCTTC.

This clonotype showed up many times. The V and J genes are TRBV4-1 and TRBJ2-7; a possible D gene is TRBD2 (6 bases). The CDR3 runs 15 residues. Trimming stripped 0 bases from V and 3 bases from J, with 12 bases between. The germline V gene encodes CDR1 MGHRA and CDR2 YSYEKL. The DNA for the CDR3 is TGCGCCAGCAGCCAAGACCCCGGGAGTTACTACGAGCAGTACTTC. It encodes CASSQDPGSYYEQYF.

The table lists this clonotype with a few counts. This chain joins TRBV28 and TRBJ2-7, with 7 positions matching TRBD1. Trimming removed 6 bases from V and 4 bases from J; junction bases left unmatched: 12. The CDR3 sequence is 15 residues long. Germline V gives CDR1 MDHEN, CDR2 SYDVKM. The CDR3 reads CASRRGRNAPYEQYF. In DNA, the CDR3 is TGTGCCAGCAGGAGGGGGCGAAACGCACCATACGAGCAGTACTTC. Using reference TRBV28 and TRBJ2-7 for the parts outside the CDR3, the full variable domain is DVKVTQSSRYLVKRTGEKVFLECVQDMDHENMFWYRQDPGLGLRLIYFSYDVKMKEKGDIPEGYSVSREKKERFSLILESASTNQTSMYLCASRRGRNAPYEQYFGPGTRLTVT.

In its sample, this clonotype was seen a few times. V usage is TRBV10-3 and J usage is TRBJ2-1; D is unresolved. V gave up 0 bases and J gave up 7 bases, with 7 bases separating them. Germline-derived CDR1 and CDR2 are ENHRY and SYGVKD. The length of the CDR3 is 13 residues. The CDR3 spells CAISESSRNEQFF. The CDR3 coding sequence is TGTGCCATCAGTGAGTCGAGTCGGAATGAGCAGTTCTTC.

This chain connects TRBV2 to TRBJ1-1; 10 bases agree with TRBD1. The V gene end was trimmed by 4 bases and the J gene end by 1 base; junction bases not matched to a gene: 12. CDR3 length: 18 amino acids. Germline assignment: CDR1 SNHLY and CDR2 FYNNEI. CDR3 protein: CASSVRLGQGNPNTEAFF. The DNA for the CDR3 is TGTGCCAGCAGTGTACGACTGGGACAGGGGAATCCGAACACTGAAGCTTTCTTT.

The chain employs TRBV2 and TRBJ2-1; 7 bases are a match to TRBD2. V shed 3 bases and J 4 bases; nucleotides not matched to a gene: 6. In germline, CDR1 is SNHLY, CDR2 FYNNEI. The CDR3 spans 15 residues. CDR3 DNA sequence: TGTGCCAGCAGTGAGCTGGCTAGCGGATACAATGAGCAGTTCTTC. Translating gives CASSELASGYNEQFF.

V usage is TRBV29-1 and J usage is TRBJ2-3; tentatively, D is TRBD1 (6 bases). Germline assignment: CDR1 SQVTM and CDR2 ANQGSEA. The CDR3 length is 12 residues. Trimming shortened V by 8 bases and J by 2 bases, and 11 bases separated the two germline ends. The CDR3 reads CSTGQTTDTQYF. The CDR3 DNA reads as TGCAGCACTGGACAGACCACAGATACGCAGTATTTT.

This clonotype showed up just a few times. The V and J genes are TRBV2 and TRBJ2-3; 8 bases align to TRBD1. Germline lookup yields CDR1 SNHLY and CDR2 FYNNEI. Losses at the gene ends were 6 bases for V and 6 bases for J; bases not matched to a gene: 11. This CDR3 has 15 amino acids. The CDR3 nucleotides read TGTGCCAGCAGCTCTACAGGGGGAAGAGTGGATACGCAGTATTTT. Translation gives CASSSTGGRVDTQYF.

CDR3 region: CASSLSRGFYEQYF. CDR3 DNA sequence: TGTGCCAGCAGTTTGTCCAGGGGATTCTACGAGCAGTACTTC. The genes are TRBV6-5 and TRBJ2-7; D possibly corresponds to TRBD1 (6 bases). The V gene lost 4 bases and the J gene lost 3 bases, with 13 bases spanning the gap. The germline gives CDR1 MNHEY, CDR2 SVGAGI. CDR3 length: 14 amino acids.

This clonotype is a singleton in its sample. The chain recombines TRBV28 with TRBJ1-6, with D uncertain. Trimming removed 2 bases at V and 10 bases at J, with 6 bases between. The CDR3 spans 12 residues. Germline CDR1 is MDHEN and CDR2 is SYDVKM. CDR3 amino acids: CASSLGYSPLHF. CDR3 DNA: TGTGCCAGCAGTTTAGGATACTCACCCCTCCACTTT. Together with reference TRBV28 and TRBJ1-6, the CDR3 gives the full variable domain: DVKVTQSSRYLVKRTGEKVFLECVQDMDHENMFWYRQDPGLGLRLIYFSYDVKMKEKGDIPEGYSVSREKKERFSLILESASTNQTSMYLCASSLGYSPLHFGNGTRLTVT.

As concerns this clonotype: One end of the junction does not line up with germline, which may come from a read error. V is TRBV20-1 and J is TRBJ1-1, with D unresolved. In germline, CDR1 is DFQATT, CDR2 SNEGSKA (reference sequence). There are 12 residues in the CDR3. The CDR3 reads CSAQRGNSEAFF. In nucleotides, the CDR3 is TGCAGTGCCCAGAGAGGGAACTCTGAAGCTTTCTTT.

This clonotype was seen at least ten times. This chain links TRBV20-1 with TRBJ1-5, with TRBD1 identical over 9 bases. Trimming cost V 3 bases and J 7 bases; bases outside gene matches: 4. The germline gives CDR1 DFQATT, CDR2 SNEGSKA (reference sequence). The CDR3 contains 13 residues. CDR3 nucleotide sequence: TGCAGTGCTAGGATGGGACAGGGCCAGCCCCAGCATTTT. Translating it yields CSARMGQGQPQHF.

In its sample, this clonotype was seen many times. The J gene is TRBJ2-5, the V gene TRBV7-2; tentative D call: TRBD1 (5 bases). The CDR3 is 12 residues long. V lost 7 bases and J 3 bases, leaving 9 bases between the germline ends. CDR1 is SGHTA and CDR2 is FQGNSA in the germline V gene. CDR3 DNA: TGTGCCAGCACGAGGACAAAAGAGACCCAGTACTTC. Its translation: CASTRTKETQYF.

V usage is TRBV5-1 and J usage is TRBJ2-5, with 8 bases identical to TRBD1. The germline gives CDR1 SGHRS, CDR2 YFSETQ. J was trimmed by 5 bases and V by 1 base; bases with no gene match: 7. This CDR3 comprises 15 residues. CDR3: CASSLTQGAGETQYF. In DNA form, the CDR3 reads TGCGCCAGCAGCTTGACGCAGGGGGCGGGTGAGACCCAGTACTTC.

There are a few counts of this clonotype. This chain links TRBV27 with TRBJ2-2; 8 positions agree with TRBD2. The V segment lost 6 bases and the J segment 2 bases; nucleotides outside the gene matches: 8. The CDR3 runs to 16 residues. From germline, CDR1 is MNHEY and CDR2 SMNVEV (reference sequence). DNA for the CDR3: TGTGCCAGCAGGAAGAACGGGGGGGTCAACACCGGGGAGCTGTTTTTT. It yields the protein CASRKNGGVNTGELFF.

This CDR3 is CASSTQTGVGTQYF. The CDR3 nucleotides are TGTGCCAGCAGCACACAGACAGGGGTGGGGACCCAGTACTTC. V is TRBV7-6 and J is TRBJ2-5; 8 bases align to TRBD1. Trimming at V came to 5 bases and at J to 7 bases, leaving 9 bases not matched to a gene. The CDR3 length is 14 residues. CDR1 and CDR2 (germline): SGHVS, FNYEAQ. Combining the CDR3 with reference TRBV7-6 and TRBJ2-5 gives the whole variable domain GAGVSQSPRYKVTKRGQDVALRCDPISGHVSLYWYRQALGQGPEFLTYFNYEAQQDKSGLPNDRFSAERPEGSISTLTIQRTEQRDSAMYRCASSTQTGVGTQYFGPGTRLLVL.

The CDR3 here is CASSGGRLQETQYF. CDR3 nucleotides: TGTGCCAGCAGCGGAGGACGGCTCCAAGAGACCCAGTACTTC. The V and J genes are TRBV5-5 and TRBJ2-5; tentatively, D is TRBD2 (5 bases). V lost 4 bases and J 1 base, leaving 11 bases between the germline ends. The CDR3 sequence is 14 residues long. Germline V CDR1 and CDR2: SGHKS, YYEKEE (reference sequence).

Remarks on this clonotype: This may be a read error, as it is one base from a much larger clone. The rearrangement joins TRBV3-1 to TRBJ2-1, with a possible D match to TRBD2 (6 bases). The CDR3 runs to 15 residues. The germline V gene encodes CDR1 LGHDT and CDR2 YNNKEL (reference sequence). In DNA form, the CDR3 reads TGTGCCAGCTGCCAAGACAATAGCGGCTACAATGAGCAGTTCTTC. Its protein is CASCQDNSGYNEQFF.

In this sample, this clonotype turned up many times. The chain employs TRBV3-1 and TRBJ2-3; 10 positions match TRBD2. V gave up 4 bases and J gave up 3 bases; unmatched junction bases: 4. The CDR3 has 15 residues. The germline V gene has CDR1 LGHDT and CDR2 YNNKEL (reference sequence). The CDR3 region has the DNA TGTGCCAGCAGCCTAAGCGGGGGGGCAACAGATACGCAGTATTTT. Translation gives CASSLSGGATDTQYF.